This TCR beta chain was identified in a study of cytomegalovirus exposure and HLA in healthy donors. PCR primers comprised 60 Vbeta and 13 Jbeta primers. TCRdb's copy holds only in-frame clones and misses some; the assay was immunoSEQ multiplex PCR. The profile shows roughly 190,000 clones, 80% to 85% of them singletons. V was clipped by 2 bases and J by 6 bases; unmatched bases: 10. Germline assignment: CDR1 SGHTA and CDR2 FQGNSA. This CDR3 has 16 amino acids. Overall study results and limits: According to an earlier analysis, most TCR beta V segments yielded productive rearrangements about 90% or about 30% of the time. Most CMV-associated TCR beta chains appeared HLA-restricted in a later analysis.

Concerning this clone: Its antigen is still unknown.

The J gene is TRBJ2-3, the V gene TRBV7-2; 8 nucleotides line up with TRBD1. Sequencing was done on a sample of PBMCs. This TCR was recovered from a man aged 35-49 years in good health and CMV-seropositive. The CDR3 region has the DNA TGTGCCAGCAGCTTAAGGGGTCGACAGGGGAGGGATACGCAGTATTTT. This translates into CASSLRGRQGRDTQYF.